This T cell receptor beta chain appears in the sequencing data of a study of T cell responses to AZD1222 COVID-19 vaccine. Findings and limits, study-wide: At baseline, seropositivity was found in only 5 to 7 AZD1222 recipients.

V shed 2 bases and J shed 2 bases, with 15 bases lying between them. This CDR3 comprises 16 residues. CDR1 and CDR2 (germline): SGHTA, FQGNSA. Profiling relied on immunoSEQ multiplex PCR, and the TCRdb table lists in-frame clones only, not all of them. Among 150,000 or so clones listed, 91% were seen once. To note about this clone: Antigen: not known.

This TCR came from an adult in good health. Sequenced material: peripheral blood, taken on day 0 of AZD1222 vaccination. The chain is built from TRBV7-2 and TRBJ1-2; TRBD1 is a possible D gene (5 bases). The CDR3 DNA is TGTGCCAGCAGCTTATGGTCAGGGTCGTGGAACTATGGCTACACCTTC. Its protein product is CASSLWSGSWNYGYTF.